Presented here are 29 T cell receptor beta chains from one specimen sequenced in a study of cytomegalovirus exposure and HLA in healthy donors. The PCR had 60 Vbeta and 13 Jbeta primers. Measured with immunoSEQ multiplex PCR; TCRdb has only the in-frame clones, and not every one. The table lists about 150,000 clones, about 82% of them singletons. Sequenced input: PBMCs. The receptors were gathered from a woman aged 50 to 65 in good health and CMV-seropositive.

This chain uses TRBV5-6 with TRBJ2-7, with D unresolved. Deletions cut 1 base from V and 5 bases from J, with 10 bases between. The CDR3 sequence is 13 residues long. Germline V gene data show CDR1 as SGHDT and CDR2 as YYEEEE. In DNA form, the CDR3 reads TGTGCCAGCAGCTTGAGCCTTTCTGACGAGCAGTACTTC. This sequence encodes CASSLSLSDEQYF.

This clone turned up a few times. The CDR3 sequence is CASSSSVPGGYTF. The CDR3 DNA reads TGTGCCAGCAGCTCCAGTGTACCGGGGGGCTACACCTTC. V and J are TRBV7-9 and TRBJ1-2; D gene uncertain. This CDR3 has 13 amino acids. Trimming left V 4 bases short and J 8 bases short, with 14 bases between. Germline V gene data show CDR1 as SEHNR and CDR2 as FQNEAQ (reference sequence).

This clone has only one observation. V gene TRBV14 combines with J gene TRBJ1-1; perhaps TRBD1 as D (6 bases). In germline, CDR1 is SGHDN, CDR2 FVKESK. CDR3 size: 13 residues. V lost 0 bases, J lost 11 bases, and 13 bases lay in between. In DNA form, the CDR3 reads TGTGCCAGCAGCCAAGATCAGGGGACACGGGCTTTCTTT. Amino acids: CASSQDQGTRAFF. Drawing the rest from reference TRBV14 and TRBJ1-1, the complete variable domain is EAGVTQFPSHSVIEKGQTVTLRCDPISGHDNLYWYRRVMGKEIKFLLHFVKESKQDESGMPNNRFLAERTGGTYSTLKVQPAELEDSGVYFCASSQDQGTRAFFGQGTRLTVV.

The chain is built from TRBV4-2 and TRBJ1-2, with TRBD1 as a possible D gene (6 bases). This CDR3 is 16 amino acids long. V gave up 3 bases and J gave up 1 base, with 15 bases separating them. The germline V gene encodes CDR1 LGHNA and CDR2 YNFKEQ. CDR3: CASSQQGTPNNYGYTF. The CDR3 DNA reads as TGTGCCAGCAGCCAGCAGGGGACCCCTAATAACTATGGCTACACCTTC.

CDR3 sequence reads: CASSFSLRGSRKNIQYF. As DNA, the CDR3 is TGTGCCAGCAGTTTCTCCCTTCGGGGGAGTCGGAAAAACATTCAGTACTTC. The genes are TRBV27 and TRBJ2-4; D is perhaps TRBD2 (6 bases). Per germline, CDR1 MNHEY and CDR2 SMNVEV (reference sequence). CDR3 length: 17 residues. With 3 bases removed from V and 4 bases from J, the gap between germline ends came to 19 bases.

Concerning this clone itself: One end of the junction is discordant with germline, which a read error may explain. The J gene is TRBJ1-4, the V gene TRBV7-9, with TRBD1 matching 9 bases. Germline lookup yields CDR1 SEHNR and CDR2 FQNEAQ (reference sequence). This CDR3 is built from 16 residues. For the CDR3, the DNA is TGTTCCAGCAGCCCCGGGACAGGGCTATCTAATGAAAAACTGTTTTTT. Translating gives CSSSPGTGLSNEKLFF.

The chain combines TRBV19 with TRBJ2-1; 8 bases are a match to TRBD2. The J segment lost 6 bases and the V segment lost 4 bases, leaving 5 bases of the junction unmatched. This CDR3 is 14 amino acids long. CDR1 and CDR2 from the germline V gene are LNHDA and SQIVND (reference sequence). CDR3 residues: CASSKSGRGNEQFF. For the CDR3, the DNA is TGTGCCAGTAGTAAAAGCGGGAGAGGCAATGAGCAGTTCTTC. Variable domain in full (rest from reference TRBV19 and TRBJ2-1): DGGITQSPKYLFRKEGQNVTLSCEQNLNHDAMYWYRQDPGQGLRLIYYSQIVNDFQKGDIAEGYSVSREKKESFPLTVTSAQKNPTAFYLCASSKSGRGNEQFFGPGTRLTVL.

The CDR3 nucleotides are TGTGCCAGCAGCCAAGAGGAAGGGGGCCCGCAGCCCCAGCATTTT. It codes for CASSQEEGGPQPQHF. This sequence joins TRBV7-2 and TRBJ1-5; TRBD1 agrees at 7 bases. After removal of 5 bases from V and 7 bases from J, the junction contained 11 bases not matched to a gene. The CDR3 loop spans 15 amino acids. CDR1 SGHTA and CDR2 FQGNSA come from the germline V gene.

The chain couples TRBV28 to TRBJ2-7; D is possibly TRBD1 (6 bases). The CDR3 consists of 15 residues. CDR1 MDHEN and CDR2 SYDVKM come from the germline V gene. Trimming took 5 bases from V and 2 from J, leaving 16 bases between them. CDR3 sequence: CASSTSGQRTYEQYF. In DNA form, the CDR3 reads TGTGCCAGCAGTACCTCGGGACAAAGAACCTACGAGCAGTACTTC.

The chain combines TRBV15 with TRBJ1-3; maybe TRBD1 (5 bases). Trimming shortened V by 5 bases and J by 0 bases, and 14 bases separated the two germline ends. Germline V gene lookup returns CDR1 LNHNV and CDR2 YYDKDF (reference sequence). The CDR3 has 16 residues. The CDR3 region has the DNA TGTGCCACCAGCCCCCGGGGGGGTAGCTCTGGAAACACCATATATTTT. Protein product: CATSPRGGSSGNTIYF.

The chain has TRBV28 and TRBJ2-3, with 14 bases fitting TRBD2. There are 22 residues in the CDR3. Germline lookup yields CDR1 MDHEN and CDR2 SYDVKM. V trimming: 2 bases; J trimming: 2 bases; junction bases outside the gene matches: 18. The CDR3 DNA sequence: TGTGCCAGCAGTTTACCCCCGCCGGGACTAGCGGGAGAATTGGCTCACACAGATACGCAGTATTTT. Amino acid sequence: CASSLPPPGLAGELAHTDTQYF.

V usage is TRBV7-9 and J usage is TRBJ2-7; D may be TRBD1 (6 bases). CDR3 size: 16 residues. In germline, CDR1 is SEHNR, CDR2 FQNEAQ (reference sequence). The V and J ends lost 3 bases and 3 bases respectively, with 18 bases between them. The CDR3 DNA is TGTGCCAGCAGCTTCTGGGGGCTGTCGGGTTTCTACGAGCAGTACTTC. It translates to CASSFWGLSGFYEQYF.

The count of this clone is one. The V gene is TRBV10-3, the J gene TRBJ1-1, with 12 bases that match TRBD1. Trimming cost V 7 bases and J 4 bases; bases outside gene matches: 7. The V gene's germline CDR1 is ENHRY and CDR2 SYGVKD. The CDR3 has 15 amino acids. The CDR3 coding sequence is TGTGCCATCAAAGGGACAGGGGGCTTGGGCACTGAAGCTTTCTTT. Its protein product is CAIKGTGGLGTEAFF.

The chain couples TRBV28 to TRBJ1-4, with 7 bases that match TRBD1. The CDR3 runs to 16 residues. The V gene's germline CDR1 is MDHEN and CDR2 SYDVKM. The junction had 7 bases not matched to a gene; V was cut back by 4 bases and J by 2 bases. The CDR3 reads CASSSDTTGTNEKLFF. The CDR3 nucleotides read TGTGCCAGCAGTTCTGACACGACAGGGACTAATGAAAAACTGTTTTTT.

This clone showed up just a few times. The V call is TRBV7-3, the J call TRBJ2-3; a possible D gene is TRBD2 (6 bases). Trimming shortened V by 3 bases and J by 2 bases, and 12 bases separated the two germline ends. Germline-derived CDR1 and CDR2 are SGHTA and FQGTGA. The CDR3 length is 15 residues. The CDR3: CASSFERAYTDTQYF. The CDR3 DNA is TGTGCCAGCAGCTTTGAGCGGGCCTACACAGATACGCAGTATTTT.

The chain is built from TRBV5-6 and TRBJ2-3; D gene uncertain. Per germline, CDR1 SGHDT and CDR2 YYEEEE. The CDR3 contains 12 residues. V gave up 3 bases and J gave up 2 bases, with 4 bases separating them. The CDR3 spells CASSSYTDTQYF. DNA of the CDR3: TGTGCCAGCAGCTCTTACACAGATACGCAGTATTTT. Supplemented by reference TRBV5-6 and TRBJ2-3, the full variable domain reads DAGVTQSPTHLIKTRGQQVTLRCSPKSGHDTVSWYQQALGQGPQFIFQYYEEEERQRGNFPDRFSGHQFPNYSSELNVNALLLGDSALYLCASSSYTDTQYFGPGTRLTVL.

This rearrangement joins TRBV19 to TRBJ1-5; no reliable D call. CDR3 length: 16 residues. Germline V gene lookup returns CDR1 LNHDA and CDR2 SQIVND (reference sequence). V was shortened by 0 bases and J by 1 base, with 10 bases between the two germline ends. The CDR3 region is CASSIEALLSNQPQHF. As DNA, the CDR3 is TGTGCCAGTAGTATAGAGGCTCTCTTAAGCAATCAGCCCCAGCATTTT.

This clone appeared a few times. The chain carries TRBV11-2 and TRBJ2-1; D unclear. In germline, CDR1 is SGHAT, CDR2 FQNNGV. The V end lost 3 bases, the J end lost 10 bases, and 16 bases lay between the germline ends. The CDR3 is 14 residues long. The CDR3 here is CASSFTSGSDEQFF. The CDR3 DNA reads TGTGCCAGCAGCTTTACCTCAGGTTCCGACGAGCAGTTCTTC.

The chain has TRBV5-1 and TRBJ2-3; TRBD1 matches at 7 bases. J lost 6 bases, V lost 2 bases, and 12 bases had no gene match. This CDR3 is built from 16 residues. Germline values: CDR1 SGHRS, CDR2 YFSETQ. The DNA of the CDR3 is TGCGCCAGCAGCTTAGGACAGGCTTTTGAGGTGGATACGCAGTATTTT. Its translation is CASSLGQAFEVDTQYF.

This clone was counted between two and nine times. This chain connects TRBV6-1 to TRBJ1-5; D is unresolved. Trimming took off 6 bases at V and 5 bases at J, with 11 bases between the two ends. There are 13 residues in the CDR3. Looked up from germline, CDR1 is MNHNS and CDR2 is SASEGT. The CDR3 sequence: CASSRESHQPQHF. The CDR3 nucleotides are TGTGCCAGCAGCCGGGAAAGCCATCAGCCCCAGCATTTT.

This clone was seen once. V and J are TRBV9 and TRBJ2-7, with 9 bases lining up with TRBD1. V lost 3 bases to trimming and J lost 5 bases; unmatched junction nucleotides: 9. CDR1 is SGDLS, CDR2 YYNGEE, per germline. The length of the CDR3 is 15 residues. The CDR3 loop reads CASSAKGQGGDEQYF. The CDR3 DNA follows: TGTGCCAGCAGCGCAAAGGGACAGGGTGGGGACGAGCAGTACTTC.

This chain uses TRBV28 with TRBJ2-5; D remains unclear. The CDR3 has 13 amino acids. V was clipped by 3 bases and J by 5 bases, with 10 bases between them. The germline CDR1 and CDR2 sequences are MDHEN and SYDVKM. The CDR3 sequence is CASSLPGDETQYF. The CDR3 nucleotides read TGTGCCAGCAGTTTGCCCGGAGACGAGACCCAGTACTTC.

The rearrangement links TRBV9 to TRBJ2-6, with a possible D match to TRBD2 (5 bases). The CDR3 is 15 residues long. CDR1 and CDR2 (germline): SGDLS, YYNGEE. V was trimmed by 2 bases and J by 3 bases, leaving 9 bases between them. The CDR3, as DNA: TGTGCCAGCAGCGTCTCCGGGAATGGGGCCAACGTCCTGACTTTC. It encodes CASSVSGNGANVLTF. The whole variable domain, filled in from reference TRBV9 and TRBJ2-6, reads DSGVTQTPKHLITATGQRVTLRCSPRSGDLSVYWYQQSLDQGLQFLIQYYNGEERAKGNILERFSAQQFPDLHSELNLSSLELGDSALYFCASSVSGNGANVLTFGAGSRLTVL.

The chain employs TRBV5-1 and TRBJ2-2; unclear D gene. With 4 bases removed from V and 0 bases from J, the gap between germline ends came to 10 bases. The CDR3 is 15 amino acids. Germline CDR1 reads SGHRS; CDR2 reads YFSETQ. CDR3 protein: CASSPLPPNTGELFF. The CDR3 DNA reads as TGCGCCAGCAGCCCCCTTCCCCCGAACACCGGGGAGCTGTTTTTT. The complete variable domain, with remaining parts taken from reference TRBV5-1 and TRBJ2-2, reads KAGVTQTPRYLIKTRGQQVTLSCSPISGHRSVSWYQQTPGQGLQFLFEYFSETQRNKGNFPGRFSGRQFSNSRSEMNVSTLELGDSALYLCASSPLPPNTGELFFGEGSRLTVL.

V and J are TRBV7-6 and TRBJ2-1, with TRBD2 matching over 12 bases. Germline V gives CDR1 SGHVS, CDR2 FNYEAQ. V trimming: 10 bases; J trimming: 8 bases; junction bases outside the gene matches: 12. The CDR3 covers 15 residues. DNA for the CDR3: TGTGCCACCTCGTGGGGACTAGCGGGCAGGGATGAGCAGTTCTTC. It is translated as CATSWGLAGRDEQFF.

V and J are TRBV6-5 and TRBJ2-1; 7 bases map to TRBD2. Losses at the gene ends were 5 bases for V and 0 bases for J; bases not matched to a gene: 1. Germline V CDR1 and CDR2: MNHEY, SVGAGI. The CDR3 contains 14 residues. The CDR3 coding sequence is TGTGCCAGCAGTCTAGCGGTCTCCTACAATGAGCAGTTCTTC. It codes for CASSLAVSYNEQFF.

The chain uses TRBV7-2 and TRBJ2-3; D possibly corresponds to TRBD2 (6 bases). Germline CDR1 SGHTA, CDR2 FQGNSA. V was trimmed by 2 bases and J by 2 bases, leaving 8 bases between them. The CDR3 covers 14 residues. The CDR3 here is CASSLSGYTDTQYF. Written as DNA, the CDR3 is TGTGCCAGCAGCTTAAGCGGGTACACAGATACGCAGTATTTT.

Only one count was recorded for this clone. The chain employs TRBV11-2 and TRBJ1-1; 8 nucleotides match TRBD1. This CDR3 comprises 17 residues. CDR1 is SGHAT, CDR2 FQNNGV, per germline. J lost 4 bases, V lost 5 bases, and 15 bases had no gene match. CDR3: CASSRMPGQGWGTEAFF. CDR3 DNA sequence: TGTGCCAGCAGCCGAATGCCCGGACAGGGCTGGGGCACTGAAGCTTTCTTT.

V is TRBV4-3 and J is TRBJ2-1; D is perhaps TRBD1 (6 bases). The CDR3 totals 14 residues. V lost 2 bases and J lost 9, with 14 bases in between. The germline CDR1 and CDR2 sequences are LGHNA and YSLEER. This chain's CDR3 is CASSQFYRAGEQFF. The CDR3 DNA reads TGCGCCAGCAGCCAATTCTACAGGGCAGGTGAGCAGTTCTTC.